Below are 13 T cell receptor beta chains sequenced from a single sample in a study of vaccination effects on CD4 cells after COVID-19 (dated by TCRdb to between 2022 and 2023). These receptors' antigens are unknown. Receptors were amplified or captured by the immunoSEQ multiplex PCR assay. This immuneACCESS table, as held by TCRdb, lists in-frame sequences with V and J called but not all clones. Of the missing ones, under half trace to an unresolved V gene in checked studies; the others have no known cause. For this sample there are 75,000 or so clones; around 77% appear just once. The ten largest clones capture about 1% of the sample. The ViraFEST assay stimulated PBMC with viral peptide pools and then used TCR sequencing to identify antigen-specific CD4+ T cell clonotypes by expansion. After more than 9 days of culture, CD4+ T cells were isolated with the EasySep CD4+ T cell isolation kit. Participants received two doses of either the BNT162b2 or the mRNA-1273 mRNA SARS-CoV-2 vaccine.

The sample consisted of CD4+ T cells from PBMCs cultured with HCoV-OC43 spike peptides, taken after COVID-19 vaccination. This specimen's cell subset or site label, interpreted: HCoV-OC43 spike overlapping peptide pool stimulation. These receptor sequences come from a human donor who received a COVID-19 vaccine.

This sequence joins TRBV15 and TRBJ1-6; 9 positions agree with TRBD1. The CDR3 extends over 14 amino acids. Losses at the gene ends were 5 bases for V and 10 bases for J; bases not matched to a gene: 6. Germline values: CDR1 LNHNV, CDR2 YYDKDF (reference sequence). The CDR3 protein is CATSEQGAQSPLHF. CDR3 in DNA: TGTGCCACCAGCGAACAGGGGGCACAGTCACCCCTCCACTTT.

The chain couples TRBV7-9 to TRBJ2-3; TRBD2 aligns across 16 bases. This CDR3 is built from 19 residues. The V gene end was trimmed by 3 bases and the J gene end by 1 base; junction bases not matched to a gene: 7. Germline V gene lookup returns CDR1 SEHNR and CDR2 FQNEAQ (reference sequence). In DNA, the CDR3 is TGTGCCAGCAGCTTTCCCGGGACTAGCGGGGGGGCGGGCACAGATACGCAGTATTTT. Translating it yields CASSFPGTSGGAGTDTQYF. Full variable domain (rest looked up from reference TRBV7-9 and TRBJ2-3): DTGVSQNPRHKITKRGQNVTFRCDPISEHNRLYWYRQTLGQGPEFLTYFQNEAQLEKSRLLSDRFSAERPKGSFSTLEIQRTEQGDSAMYLCASSFPGTSGGAGTDTQYFGPGTRLTVL.

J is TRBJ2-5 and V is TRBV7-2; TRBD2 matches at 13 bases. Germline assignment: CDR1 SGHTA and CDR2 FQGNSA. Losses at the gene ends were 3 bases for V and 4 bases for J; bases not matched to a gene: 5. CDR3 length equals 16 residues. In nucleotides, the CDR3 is TGTGCCAGCAGCTTCACTAGCGGGGGGGCGCGAGAGACCCAGTACTTC. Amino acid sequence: CASSFTSGGARETQYF.

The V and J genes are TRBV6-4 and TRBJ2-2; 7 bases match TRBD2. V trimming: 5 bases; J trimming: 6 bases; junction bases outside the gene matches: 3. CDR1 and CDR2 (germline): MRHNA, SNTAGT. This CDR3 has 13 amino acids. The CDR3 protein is CASSTSGAGELFF. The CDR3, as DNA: TGTGCCAGCAGTACGAGCGGGGCCGGGGAGCTGTTTTTT.

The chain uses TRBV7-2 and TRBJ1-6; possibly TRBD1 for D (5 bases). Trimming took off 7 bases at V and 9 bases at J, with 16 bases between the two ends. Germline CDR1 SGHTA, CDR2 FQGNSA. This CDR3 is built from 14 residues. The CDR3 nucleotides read TGTGCCAGCAACGGCGGGACCCGGAGTTCACCCCTCCACTTT. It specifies CASNGGTRSSPLHF. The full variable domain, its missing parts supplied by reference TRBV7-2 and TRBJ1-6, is GAGVSQSPSNKVTEKGKDVELRCDPISGHTALYWYRQSLGQGLEFLIYFQGNSAPDKSGLPSDRFSAERTGGSVSTLTIQRTQQEDSAVYLCASNGGTRSSPLHFGNGTRLTVT.

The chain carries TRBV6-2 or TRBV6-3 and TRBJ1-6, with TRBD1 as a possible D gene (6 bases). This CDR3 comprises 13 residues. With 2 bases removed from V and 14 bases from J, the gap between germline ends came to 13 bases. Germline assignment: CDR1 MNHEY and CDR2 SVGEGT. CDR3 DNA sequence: TGTGCCAGCAGTTACAATTGGGGGGCGACCCTCCACTTT. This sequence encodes CASSYNWGATLHF.

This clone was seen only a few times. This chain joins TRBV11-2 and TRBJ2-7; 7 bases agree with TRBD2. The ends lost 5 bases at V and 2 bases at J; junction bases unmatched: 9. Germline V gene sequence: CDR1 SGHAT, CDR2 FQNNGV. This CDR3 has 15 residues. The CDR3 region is CASSPTGGLTYEQYV. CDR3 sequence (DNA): TGTGCCAGCAGCCCTACGGGGGGTCTTACCTACGAGCAGTACGTC.

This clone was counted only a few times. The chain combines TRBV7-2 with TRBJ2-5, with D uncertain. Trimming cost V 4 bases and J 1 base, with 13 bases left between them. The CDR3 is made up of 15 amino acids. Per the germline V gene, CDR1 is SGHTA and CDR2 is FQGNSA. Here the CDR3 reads CASSSSGRIQETQYF. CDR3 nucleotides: TGTGCCAGCAGCTCGTCTGGACGGATCCAAGAGACCCAGTACTTC.

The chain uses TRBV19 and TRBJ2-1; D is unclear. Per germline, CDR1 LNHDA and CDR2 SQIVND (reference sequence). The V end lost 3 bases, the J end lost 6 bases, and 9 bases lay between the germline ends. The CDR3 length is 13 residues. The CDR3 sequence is CASSMSRANEQFF. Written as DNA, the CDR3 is TGTGCCAGTAGTATGAGTAGGGCCAATGAGCAGTTCTTC. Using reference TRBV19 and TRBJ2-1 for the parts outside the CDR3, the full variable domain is DGGITQSPKYLFRKEGQNVTLSCEQNLNHDAMYWYRQDPGQGLRLIYYSQIVNDFQKGDIAEGYSVSREKKESFPLTVTSAQKNPTAFYLCASSMSRANEQFFGPGTRLTVL.

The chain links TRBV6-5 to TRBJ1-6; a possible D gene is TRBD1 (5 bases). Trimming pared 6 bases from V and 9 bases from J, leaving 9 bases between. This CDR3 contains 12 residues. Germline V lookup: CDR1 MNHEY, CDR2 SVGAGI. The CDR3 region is CASSRGVSPLHF. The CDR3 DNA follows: TGTGCCAGCAGCCGGGGGGTTTCACCCCTCCACTTT.

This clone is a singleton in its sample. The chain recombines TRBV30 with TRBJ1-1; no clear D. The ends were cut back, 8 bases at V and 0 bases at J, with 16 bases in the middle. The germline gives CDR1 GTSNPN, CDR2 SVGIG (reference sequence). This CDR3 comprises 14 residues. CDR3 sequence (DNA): TGTGCCCCTGAATCTTGGGCCATGAACACTGAAGCTTTCTTT. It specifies CAPESWAMNTEAFF.

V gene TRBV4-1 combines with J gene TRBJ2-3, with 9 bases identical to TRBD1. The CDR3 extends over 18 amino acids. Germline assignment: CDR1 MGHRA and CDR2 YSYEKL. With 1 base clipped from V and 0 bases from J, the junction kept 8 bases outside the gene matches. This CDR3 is CASSQVFLGTGSTDTQYF. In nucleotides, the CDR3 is TGCGCCAGCAGCCAAGTTTTTCTAGGGACAGGGAGCACAGATACGCAGTATTTT.

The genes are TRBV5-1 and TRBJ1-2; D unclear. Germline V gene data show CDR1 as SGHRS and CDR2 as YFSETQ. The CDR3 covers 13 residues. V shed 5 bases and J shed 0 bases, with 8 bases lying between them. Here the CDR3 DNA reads TGCGCCAGCAGTATGGACCCTAACTATGGCTACACCTTC. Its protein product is CASSMDPNYGYTF.